This T cell receptor (beta chain) is from a study of T cells in Graves' hyperthyroidism and ophthalmopathy. Study findings and constraints: Researchers report that a 13 V-J model separated ophthalmopathy from stable hyperthyroidism.

What was amplified from RNA transcripts were TCR beta CDR3 regions. The HTBI primer set served for first-round RT-PCR of the TCR CDR3. TCRdb ran MiXCR on the multiplex PCR reads and lists one entry per CDR3 protein. The sample lists around 420,000 distinct CDR3 sequences, 15% to 18% occurring once. Researchers defined stable Graves' hyperthyroidism as no ophthalmopathy progression within 18 months. The PBMCs had their origin in more than 9.5 ml of fresh peripheral blood. Germline CDR1 LNHNV, CDR2 YYDKDF (reference sequence). The ends lost 8 bases at V and 0 bases at J; junction bases unmatched: 9. The CDR3 runs to 16 residues. Notes on this clonotype: Its antigen is unknown.

The sequence was collected from a young woman with Graves' hyperthyroidism. The sample taken for sequencing was blood. The chain employs TRBV15 and TRBJ1-1, with 10 bases lining up with TRBD1. CDR3 sequence reads: CATSRDRGILNTEAFF. The CDR3 DNA follows: TGTGCCACCTCCCGGGACAGGGGCATCTTGAACACTGAAGCTTTCTTT.